A single sample gave rise to the 9 T cell receptor beta chains below, sequenced in a study of cytomegalovirus exposure and HLA in healthy donors. PCR used 60 Vbeta primers and 13 Jbeta primers. TCRdb's copy holds only in-frame clones and misses some; the assay was immunoSEQ multiplex PCR. The sample carries fewer than 200,000 clones, 81% recorded once. The sequencing sample was made of PBMCs. The receptors were sampled from a woman aged 25-40 years in good health and CMV-seronegative.

This chain connects TRBV7-7 to TRBJ2-7; no firm D call. The CDR3 runs to 13 residues. In germline, CDR1 is SSHAT, CDR2 FNYEAQ (reference sequence). Trimming shortened V by 1 base and J by 0 bases, and 4 bases separated the two germline ends. The CDR3 DNA sequence: TGTGCCAGCAGCTTAGACACCTCCTACGAGCAGTACTTC. Translating gives CASSLDTSYEQYF.

The chain's CDR3 is CASSPRGGDNEKLFF. The CDR3 bases are TGTGCCAGCAGCCCCCGGGGCGGGGATAATGAAAAACTGTTTTTT. The J gene is TRBJ1-4, the V gene TRBV5-4, with a possible D match to TRBD1 (5 bases). Germline CDR1 reads SGHNT; CDR2 reads YYREEE (reference sequence). The CDR3 covers 15 residues. The V gene lost 4 bases and the J gene lost 4 bases, with 14 bases spanning the gap.

V gene TRBV4-1 combines with J gene TRBJ1-1; possible D gene TRBD1, 5 bases. V was shortened by 0 bases and J by 4 bases, with 15 bases between the two germline ends. This CDR3 has 16 amino acids. Germline V gene lookup returns CDR1 MGHRA and CDR2 YSYEKL. The CDR3 DNA sequence: TGCGCCAGCAGCCAAGATTTTCGGGGAGGGACCACTGAAGCTTTCTTT. Amino acids: CASSQDFRGGTTEAFF.

The rearrangement uses TRBV18 and TRBJ2-1; 10 bases are shared with TRBD2. The V and J ends lost 0 bases and 9 bases, in that order; junction bases with no gene match: 17. The length of the CDR3 is 19 residues. The germline CDR1 and CDR2 sequences are KGHSH and LQKENI. CDR3 nucleotide sequence: TGTGCCAGCTCACCACCGGGACTATCTAGCGGGAGTGGCCAAGGTGAGCAGTTCTTC. As protein: CASSPPGLSSGSGQGEQFF.

This chain links TRBV11-2 with TRBJ1-1; 9 bases fit TRBD1. Germline V gene sequence: CDR1 SGHAT, CDR2 FQNNGV. This CDR3 region has 13 residues. J gave up 5 bases and V 8 bases, and 6 bases lay outside the gene matches. The CDR3: CASSRQGGTEAFF. The CDR3 nucleotides read TGTGCCAGCTCCAGACAGGGGGGGACTGAAGCTTTCTTT.

This clone was picked up one time. V usage is TRBV10-2 and J usage is TRBJ2-2; 8 bases are shared with TRBD2. In germline, CDR1 is WSHSY, CDR2 SAAADI. The CDR3 sequence is 18 residues long. Losses at the gene ends were 3 bases for V and 2 bases for J; bases not matched to a gene: 11. In DNA, the CDR3 is TGCGCCAGCAGTGATTCCCGAGATAGCGGGGTAAACACCGGGGAGCTGTTTTTT. Translating gives CASSDSRDSGVNTGELFF.

The chain uses TRBV4-1 and TRBJ2-2; 11 bases align to TRBD2. Germline V gene data show CDR1 as MGHRA and CDR2 as YSYEKL. CDR3 length: 17 amino acids. V gave up 1 base and J gave up 3 bases; unmatched junction bases: 4. The CDR3 protein is CASSQGLAGIDTGELFF. CDR3 in DNA: TGCGCCAGCAGCCAAGGACTAGCGGGGATCGACACCGGGGAGCTGTTTTTT.

This chain uses TRBV29-1 with TRBJ1-1; D remains unclear. The CDR3 covers 12 residues. Germline loops: CDR1 SQVTM, CDR2 ANQGSEA. V was pared by 1 base and J by 7 bases, with 10 bases between. DNA for the CDR3: TGCAGCGTTGAAGTCCGATTCGGTGAAGCTTTCTTT. Protein: CSVEVRFGEAFF.

This clone came up a few times. The chain couples TRBV5-1 to TRBJ2-5, with 8 bases that match TRBD1. The ends lost 4 bases at V and 1 base at J; junction bases unmatched: 6. Germline V gene lookup returns CDR1 SGHRS and CDR2 YFSETQ. The CDR3 is 15 amino acids. The CDR3 sequence is CASSGQGLIQETQYF. The CDR3 bases are TGCGCCAGCAGCGGACAGGGTCTGATCCAAGAGACCCAGTACTTC.